This T cell receptor beta chain is drawn from a study of blood T cells in healthy people across ages. Combining a sample-barcoded 5' primer with a J-beta primer mix, a second PCR ran for about 6 to 11 cycles. MiXCR, run by TCRdb on the 5' RACE reads, gives a single entry per CDR3 protein. The table has 1.8 million or so distinct CDR3 sequences, 30% to 40% seen once. There are a few counts of this clonotype. The study recruited healthy Caucasian donors from Russia who were aged roughly 6 to 100. Each donor's blood draw was 7.5 to 10 milliliters of peripheral blood. The receptor was derived from a human donor in good health. The specimen sequenced was blood.

Here the CDR3 reads CASSEFTLRDIQYF. The CDR3 coding sequence is TGTGCCAGCAGTGAATTTACACTACGGGACATTCAGTACTTC. The rearrangement uses TRBV6-1 and TRBJ2-4; D is undetermined. The germline V gene encodes CDR1 MNHNS and CDR2 SASEGT. The germline V and J ends were trimmed by 2 bases and 8 bases, with 13 bases remaining between them. The CDR3 runs to 14 residues.